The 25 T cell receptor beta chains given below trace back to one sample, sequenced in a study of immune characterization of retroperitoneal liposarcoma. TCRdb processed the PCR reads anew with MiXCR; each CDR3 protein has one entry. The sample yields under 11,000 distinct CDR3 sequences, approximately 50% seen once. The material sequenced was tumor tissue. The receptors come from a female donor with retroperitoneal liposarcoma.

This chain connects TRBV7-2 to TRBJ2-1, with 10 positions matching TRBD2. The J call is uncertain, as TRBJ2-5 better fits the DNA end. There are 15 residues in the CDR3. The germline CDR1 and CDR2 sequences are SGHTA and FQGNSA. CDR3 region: CASSSPGLARETQYF. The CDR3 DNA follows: TGTGCCAGCAGCTCCCCGGGACTAGCGAGAGAGACCCAGTACTTC.

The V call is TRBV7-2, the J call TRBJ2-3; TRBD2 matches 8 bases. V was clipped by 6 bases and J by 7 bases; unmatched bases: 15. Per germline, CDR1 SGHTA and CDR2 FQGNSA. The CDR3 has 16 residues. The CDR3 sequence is CASRKQAGADLYTQYF. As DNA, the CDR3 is TGTGCCAGCAGGAAACAAGCGGGAGCTGATCTATATACGCAGTATTTT.

In DNA, the CDR3 is TGTGCCAGCCAAAGTATAGCCACAGATACGCAGTATTTT. Its translation: CASQSIATDTQYF. The V call is TRBV6-1, the J call TRBJ2-3, with D uncertain. V gave up 8 bases and J gave up 2 bases, with 11 bases separating them. The CDR3 consists of 13 residues. Germline loops: CDR1 MNHNS, CDR2 SASEGT.

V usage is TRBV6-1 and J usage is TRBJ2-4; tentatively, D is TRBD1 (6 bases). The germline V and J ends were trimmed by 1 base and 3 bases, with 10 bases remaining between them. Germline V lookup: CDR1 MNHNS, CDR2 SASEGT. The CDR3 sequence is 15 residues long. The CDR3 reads CASSEGGLLKNIQYF. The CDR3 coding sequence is TGTGCCAGCAGTGAAGGGGGGCTTCTCAAAAACATTCAGTACTTC.

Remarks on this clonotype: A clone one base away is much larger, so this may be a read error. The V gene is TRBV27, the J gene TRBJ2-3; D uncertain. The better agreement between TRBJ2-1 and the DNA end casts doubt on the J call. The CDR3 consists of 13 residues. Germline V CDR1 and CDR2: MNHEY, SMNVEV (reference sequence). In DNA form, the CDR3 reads TGTGCCAGCAGTTTGGTAGGGCAAGAGACCCAGTTCTTC. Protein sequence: CASSLVGQETQFF.

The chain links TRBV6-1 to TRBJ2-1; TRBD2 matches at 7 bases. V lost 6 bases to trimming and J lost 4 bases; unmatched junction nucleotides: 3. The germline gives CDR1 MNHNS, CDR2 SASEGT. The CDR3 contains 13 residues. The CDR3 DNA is TGTGCCAGCAGGACTAGCCCGTACAATGAGCAGTTCTTC. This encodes CASRTSPYNEQFF.

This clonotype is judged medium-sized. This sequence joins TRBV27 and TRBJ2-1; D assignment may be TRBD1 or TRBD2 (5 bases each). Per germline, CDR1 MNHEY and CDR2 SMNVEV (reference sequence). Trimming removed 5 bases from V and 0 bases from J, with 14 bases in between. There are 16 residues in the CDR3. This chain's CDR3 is CASSSPRGRSYNEQFF. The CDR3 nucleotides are TGTGCCAGCAGTAGCCCGAGGGGACGCTCCTACAATGAGCAGTTCTTC.

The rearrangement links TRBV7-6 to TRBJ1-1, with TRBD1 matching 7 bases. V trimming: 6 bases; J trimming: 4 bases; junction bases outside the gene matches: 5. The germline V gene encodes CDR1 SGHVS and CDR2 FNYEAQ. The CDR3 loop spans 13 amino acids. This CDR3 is CASRPGGGTEAFF. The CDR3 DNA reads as TGTGCCAGCAGGCCAGGGGGGGGCACTGAAGCTTTCTTT. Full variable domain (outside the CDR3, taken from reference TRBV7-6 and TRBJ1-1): GAGVSQSPRYKVTKRGQDVALRCDPISGHVSLYWYRQALGQGPEFLTYFNYEAQQDKSGLPNDRFSAERPEGSISTLTIQRTEQRDSAMYRCASRPGGGTEAFFGQGTRLTVV.

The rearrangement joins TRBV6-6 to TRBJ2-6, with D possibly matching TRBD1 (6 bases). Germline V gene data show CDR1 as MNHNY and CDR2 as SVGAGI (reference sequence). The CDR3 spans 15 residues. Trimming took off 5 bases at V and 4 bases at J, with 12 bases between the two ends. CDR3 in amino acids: CASSPQGPGANVLTF. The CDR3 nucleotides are TGTGCCAGCAGTCCTCAGGGGCCCGGGGCCAACGTCCTGACTTTC.

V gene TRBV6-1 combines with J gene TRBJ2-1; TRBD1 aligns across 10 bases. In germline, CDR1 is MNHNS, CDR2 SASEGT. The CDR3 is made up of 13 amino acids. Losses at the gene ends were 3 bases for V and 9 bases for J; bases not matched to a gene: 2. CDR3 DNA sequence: TGTGCCAGCAGTGAGACAGGGGGCGGTGAGCAGTTCTTC. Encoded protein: CASSETGGGEQFF.

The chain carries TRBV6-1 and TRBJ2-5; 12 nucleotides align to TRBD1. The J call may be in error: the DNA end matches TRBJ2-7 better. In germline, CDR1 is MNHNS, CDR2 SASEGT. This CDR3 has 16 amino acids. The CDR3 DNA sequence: TGTGCCAGCAGTGAAGACGCAGGGACAGGGGGCGACGAGCAGTACTTC. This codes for CASSEDAGTGGDEQYF.

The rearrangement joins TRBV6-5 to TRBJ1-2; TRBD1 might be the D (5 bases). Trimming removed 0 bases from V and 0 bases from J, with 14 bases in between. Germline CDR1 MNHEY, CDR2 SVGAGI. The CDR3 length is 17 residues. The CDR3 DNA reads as TGTGCCAGCAGTTACTCCGGGGGAGGGAAATCTAACTATGGCTACACCTTC. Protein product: CASSYSGGGKSNYGYTF.

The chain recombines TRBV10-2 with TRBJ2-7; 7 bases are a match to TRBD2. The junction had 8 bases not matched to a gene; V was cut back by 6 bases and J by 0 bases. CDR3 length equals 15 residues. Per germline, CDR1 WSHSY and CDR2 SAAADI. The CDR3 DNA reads TGCGCCAGCAGGGAGGGCGGCGGGAGCTCCTACGAGCAGTACGTC. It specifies CASREGGGSSYEQYV.

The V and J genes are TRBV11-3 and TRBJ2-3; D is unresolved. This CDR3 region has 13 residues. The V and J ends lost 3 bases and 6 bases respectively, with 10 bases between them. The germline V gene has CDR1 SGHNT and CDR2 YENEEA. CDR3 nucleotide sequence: TGTGCCAGCAGCTTCACCCCGGCGGATACGCAGTATTTT. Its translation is CASSFTPADTQYF. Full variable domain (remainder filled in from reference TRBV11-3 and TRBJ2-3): EAGVVQSPRYKIIEKKQPVAFWCNPISGHNTLYWYLQNLGQGPELLIRYENEEAVDDSQLPKDRFSAERLKGVDSTLKIQPAELGDSAVYLCASSFTPADTQYFGPGTRLTVL.

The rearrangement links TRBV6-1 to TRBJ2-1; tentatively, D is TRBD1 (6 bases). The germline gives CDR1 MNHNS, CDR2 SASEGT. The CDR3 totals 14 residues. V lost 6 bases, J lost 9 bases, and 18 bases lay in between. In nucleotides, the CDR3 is TGTGCCAGCAGCAGACAGGCCCGTCTGGGTGAGCAGTTCTTC. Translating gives CASSRQARLGEQFF.

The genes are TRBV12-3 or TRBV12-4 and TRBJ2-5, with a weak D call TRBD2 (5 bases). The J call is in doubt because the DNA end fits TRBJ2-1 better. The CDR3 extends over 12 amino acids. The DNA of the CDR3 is TGTGCCAGCAGTTTAGTGCCGGGGGAGCAGTTCTTC. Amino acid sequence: CASSLVPGEQFF.

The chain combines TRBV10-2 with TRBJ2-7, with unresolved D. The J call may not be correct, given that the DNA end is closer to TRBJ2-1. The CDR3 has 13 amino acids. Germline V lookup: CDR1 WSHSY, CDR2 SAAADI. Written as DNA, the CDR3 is TGCGCCAGCAGGGAAACACCCCCCCCCGAGCAGTTCTTC. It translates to CASRETPPPEQFF.

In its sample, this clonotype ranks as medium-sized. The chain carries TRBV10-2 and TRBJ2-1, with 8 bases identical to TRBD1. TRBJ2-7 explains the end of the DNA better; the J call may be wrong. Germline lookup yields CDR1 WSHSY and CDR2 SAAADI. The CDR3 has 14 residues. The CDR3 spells CASSYRGLGYEQYF. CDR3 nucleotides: TGCGCCAGCAGTTACAGGGGGTTAGGATACGAGCAGTACTTC.

The DNA of the CDR3 is TGTGCCAGCAGTATCTTTGGGTACTACGAGCAGTACTTC. This sequence encodes CASSIFGYYEQYF. This chain links TRBV28 with TRBJ2-4; D is unresolved. The J call may not be correct, given that the DNA end is closer to TRBJ2-7. Germline V CDR1 and CDR2: MDHEN, SYDVKM. This CDR3 comprises 13 residues.

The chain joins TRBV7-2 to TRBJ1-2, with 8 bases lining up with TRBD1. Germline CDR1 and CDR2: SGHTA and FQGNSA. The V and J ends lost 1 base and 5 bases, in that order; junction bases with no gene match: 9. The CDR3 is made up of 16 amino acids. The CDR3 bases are TGTGCCAGCAGCTTAGAGGGCAGGGGGCTAGGATATGGCTACACCTTC. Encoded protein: CASSLEGRGLGYGYTF.

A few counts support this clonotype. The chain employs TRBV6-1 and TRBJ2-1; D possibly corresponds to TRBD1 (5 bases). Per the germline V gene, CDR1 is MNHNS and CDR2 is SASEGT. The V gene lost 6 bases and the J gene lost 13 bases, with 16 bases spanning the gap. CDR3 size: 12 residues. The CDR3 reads CASSQGIETQFF. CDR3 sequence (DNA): TGTGCCAGCAGCCAGGGTATCGAGACCCAGTTCTTC.

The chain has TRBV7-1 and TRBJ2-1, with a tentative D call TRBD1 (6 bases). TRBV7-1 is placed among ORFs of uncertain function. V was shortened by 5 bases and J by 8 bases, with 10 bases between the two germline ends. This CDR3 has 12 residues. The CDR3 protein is CASSTPGDEQFF. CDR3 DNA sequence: TGTGCCAGCAGCACACCAGGGGATGAGCAGTTCTTC.

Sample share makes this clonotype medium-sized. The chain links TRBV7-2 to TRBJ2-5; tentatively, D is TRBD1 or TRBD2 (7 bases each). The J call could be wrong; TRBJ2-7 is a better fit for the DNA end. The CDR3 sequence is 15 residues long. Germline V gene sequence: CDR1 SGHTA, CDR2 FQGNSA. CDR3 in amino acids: CASSSRPGGVYEQYF. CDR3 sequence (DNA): TGTGCCAGCAGCTCACGCCCAGGGGGGGTGTACGAGCAGTACTTC.

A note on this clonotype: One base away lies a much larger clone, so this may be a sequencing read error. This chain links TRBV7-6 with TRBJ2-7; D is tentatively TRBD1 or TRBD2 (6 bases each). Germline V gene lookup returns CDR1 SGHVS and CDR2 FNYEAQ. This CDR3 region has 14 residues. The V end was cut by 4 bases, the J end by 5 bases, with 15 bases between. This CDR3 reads CASSWGAGANEQYF. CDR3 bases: TGTGCCAGCAGCTGGGGGGCAGGGGCAAACGAGCAGTACTTC.

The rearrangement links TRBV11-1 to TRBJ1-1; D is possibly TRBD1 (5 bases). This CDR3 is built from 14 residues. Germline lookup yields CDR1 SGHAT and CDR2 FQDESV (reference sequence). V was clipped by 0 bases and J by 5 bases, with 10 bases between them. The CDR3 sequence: CASSLATGRTEAFF. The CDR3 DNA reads TGTGCCAGCAGCTTAGCTACGGGGCGGACTGAAGCTTTCTTT.